This T cell receptor (beta chain) was observed in a study of cytomegalovirus exposure and HLA in healthy donors. Study-level information: Both the 120 validation repertoires and the approximately 700 first-cohort repertoires used the same platform, as reported by a later analysis.

Note on this clone: Its specificity is not known.

Method: immunoSEQ multiplex PCR; TCRdb's copy keeps in-frame clones and lacks some. Here the sample spans some 150,000 clones, 90% to 95% being singletons. The ends lost 9 bases at V and 2 bases at J; junction bases unmatched: 8. Germline assignment: CDR1 MNHNS and CDR2 SASEGT. CDR3 length: 14 amino acids. Findings and caveats of the study: Reportedly, diagnosis of cytomegalovirus status by the classifier showed high specificity and sensitivity. Researchers counted roughly 150 TCR beta chains as cytomegalovirus-associated.

The rearrangement links TRBV6-1 to TRBJ2-3; the match to TRBD1 covers 7 bases. What was sequenced was PBMCs. This TCR was recovered from a man between 18 and 29 years old in good health and CMV-seronegative. CDR3 protein: CASRQGILTDTQYF. The CDR3 DNA follows: TGTGCCAGTCGACAGGGTATACTCACAGATACGCAGTATTTT.